This T cell receptor beta chain was retrieved from a study of identical twins. Germline assignment: CDR1 DFQATT and CDR2 SNEGSKA (reference sequence). V dropped 5 bases and J dropped 4; count of bases not matched to a gene: 18. This CDR3 contains 17 residues. In TCRdb, the 5' RACE reads were re-called with MiXCR into one record per CDR3 protein. The sample has approximately 300,000 distinct CDR3 sequences, roughly 10% seen once; the top ten hold roughly 7%. This same sample was also part of a study on yellow fever vaccine responses in identical twins.

The sequence came from a woman under 30 in good health. The chain links TRBV20-1 to TRBJ2-7; 9 positions match TRBD2. The sequenced material came from CD8+ T cells sorted from blood. For the CDR3, the DNA is TGCAGTGCTCCCGCGGTCGGTGGCGGGAGGGCCGAGTACGAGCAGTACTTC. Translation gives CSAPAVGGGRAEYEQYF.